A single sample gave rise to the 24 T cell receptor beta chains below, sequenced in a study of CXCR3-negative and CXCR3-positive naive CD8 T cells. In preparing the TRB cDNA libraries, 5' RACE with UMI labels was used. TCRdb re-called the 5' RACE reads, yielding one record per CDR3 amino acid sequence without DNA. The sample table sets out fewer than 90,000 distinct CDR3 sequences. No antigen has been identified for these receptors. Whole-study results and caveats: CXCR3-negative naive cells had less hydrophobic TRB CDR3s than did CXCR3-positive naive cells.

The sample comprised naive CXCR3+ CD8+ T cells from blood. Subset of the sample: CD45RO-CCR7+CD27+CD95- naive CD8+ T cells expressing CXCR3 (TNR3+). These receptor sequences come from a human donor in good health. Some clones in this sample may be carry-over from other donors' samples.

The chain couples TRBV29-1 to TRBJ1-1; the TCRdb D gene call, TRBD1, has no DNA to confirm it. There are 12 residues in the CDR3. Germline V gene data show CDR1 as SQVTM and CDR2 as ANQGSEA. CDR3 loop: CSVPPGGGEAFF.

The chain joins TRBV7-8 to TRBJ1-1; TCRdb's D gene call, TRBD1, goes unchecked for lack of DNA. This CDR3 contains 16 residues. Germline loops: CDR1 SGHVS, CDR2 FQNEAQ. CDR3 sequence reads: CASSLVGGTGSIEAFF.

The V call is TRBV28, the J call TRBJ2-7; TCRdb gives TRBD1 as the D gene, but with no DNA this cannot be confirmed. The germline V gene encodes CDR1 MDHEN and CDR2 SYDVKM. The CDR3 loop spans 16 amino acids. CDR3 in amino acids: CASSFALRGGTTVQYF.

V and J are TRBV27 and TRBJ2-7; the D call of TRBD1 rests on TCRdb alone, since no DNA is present to check it. CDR1 is MNHEY and CDR2 is SMNVEV in the germline V gene (reference sequence). The CDR3 totals 13 residues. CDR3 residues: CASSFGTQYEQYF.

The J gene is TRBJ1-1, the V gene TRBV29-1; TCRdb calls TRBD1, which cannot be checked without DNA. The CDR3 runs 13 residues. Germline CDR1 SQVTM, CDR2 ANQGSEA. This chain's CDR3 is CSVEDRGNTEAFF.

The rearrangement uses TRBV20-1 and TRBJ2-3; the D gene TCRdb calls, TRBD1, cannot be checked with no DNA. Per germline, CDR1 DFQATT and CDR2 SNEGSKA (reference sequence). The CDR3 length is 15 residues. The CDR3 is CSARPTGTGVHTQYF.

The V gene is TRBV5-5, the J gene TRBJ1-6; the TCRdb call, TRBD1, lacks DNA for checking. Germline V CDR1 and CDR2: SGHKS, YYEKEE (reference sequence). The CDR3 has 15 residues. The CDR3 region is CASRPTGGEGSPLHF.

The chain uses TRBV7-3 and TRBJ2-6; TCRdb indicates TRBD1, and absent DNA this call remains unverified. The CDR3 has 18 residues. Germline CDR1 is SGHTA and CDR2 is FQGTGA. The CDR3 region is CASSLGAGSGSGANVLTF.

The rearrangement uses TRBV6-2 or TRBV6-3 and TRBJ2-3; with no DNA, the TCRdb D assignment of TRBD2 cannot be verified. In germline, CDR1 is MNHEY, CDR2 SVGEGT. The CDR3 is 16 residues long. CDR3 region: CASSRGLELNTDTQYF.

This chain uses TRBV29-1 with TRBJ2-7; the TRBD1 assignment by TCRdb is unverifiable without DNA. The germline V gene encodes CDR1 SQVTM and CDR2 ANQGSEA. The CDR3 is 13 amino acids. The CDR3 loop reads CSVKAPGSYEQYF.

The V and J genes are TRBV6-5 and TRBJ2-7; with no DNA, the TCRdb D assignment of TRBD1 cannot be verified. This CDR3 spans 15 amino acids. CDR1 and CDR2 (germline): MNHEY, SVGAGI. The CDR3 sequence: CASRVEGVRSYEQYF.

The gene calls are TRBV20-1 and TRBJ2-1; lacking DNA, the TRBD2 call made by TCRdb goes unchecked. The CDR3 is 14 residues long. Germline CDR1 reads DFQATT; CDR2 reads SNEGSKA (reference sequence). The CDR3 here is CSLLRRDLMDEQFF.

V usage is TRBV20-1 and J usage is TRBJ2-3; the D call from TCRdb, TRBD1, cannot be confirmed without DNA. Per the germline V gene, CDR1 is DFQATT and CDR2 is SNEGSKA (reference sequence). This CDR3 has 13 amino acids. CDR3 in amino acids: CSAEGQGSDTQYF.

V gene TRBV10-3 combines with J gene TRBJ2-5; TCRdb returns TRBD1, unconfirmable since there is no DNA. The CDR3 runs 14 residues. Germline V gene lookup returns CDR1 ENHRY and CDR2 SYGVKD. The chain's CDR3 is CAIDRTGGKETQYF.

V gene TRBV7-2 combines with J gene TRBJ2-7; TCRdb's D call, TRBD2, is unchecked because there is no DNA. The CDR3 contains 15 residues. From germline, CDR1 is SGHTA and CDR2 FQGNSA. The CDR3: CASSLREGLRYEQYF.

This chain joins TRBV12-3 or TRBV12-4 and TRBJ2-5; TCRdb's assignment of TRBD1 cannot be checked, as there is no DNA. The CDR3 loop spans 14 amino acids. This CDR3 reads CASSPRGAQETQYF.

The chain couples TRBV4-3 to TRBJ1-1; TCRdb outputs TRBD1, but without DNA this stays unchecked. The CDR3 has 14 amino acids. Germline V gene sequence: CDR1 LGHNA, CDR2 YSLEER. CDR3 sequence: CASSYGTVNTEAFF.

This sequence joins TRBV28 and TRBJ2-3. Germline V gives CDR1 MDHEN, CDR2 SYDVKM. This CDR3 is 13 amino acids long. The chain's CDR3 is CASSLAGSDTQYF.

The chain carries TRBV7-6 and TRBJ2-3. Per germline, CDR1 SGHVS and CDR2 FNYEAQ. CDR3 length: 12 residues. CDR3 sequence: CASSQAQGTQYF. Looking up the rest from reference TRBV7-6 and TRBJ2-3 gives the full variable domain: GAGVSQSPRYKVTKRGQDVALRCDPISGHVSLYWYRQALGQGPEFLTYFNYEAQQDKSGLPNDRFSAERPEGSISTLTIQRTEQRDSAMYRCASSQAQGTQYFGPGTRLTVL.

The chain uses TRBV15 and TRBJ2-1; TCRdb calls TRBD2, which cannot be checked without DNA. The germline gives CDR1 LNHNV, CDR2 YYDKDF (reference sequence). The CDR3 extends over 15 amino acids. CDR3 protein: CATSSGTSEYNEQFF.

V and J are TRBV7-7 and TRBJ2-3; TCRdb designates TRBD2, a call that cannot be tested without DNA. This CDR3 contains 13 residues. Germline V lookup: CDR1 SSHAT, CDR2 FNYEAQ (reference sequence). The CDR3 protein is CASSKDFTDTQYF.

This CDR3 reads CASSLSPGSTDTQYF. The J gene is TRBJ2-3, the V gene TRBV5-4. CDR3 length: 15 residues. Looked up from germline, CDR1 is SGHNT and CDR2 is YYREEE (reference sequence).

The chain is built from TRBV5-1 and TRBJ2-3; TCRdb designates TRBD1, a call that cannot be tested without DNA. The CDR3 is made up of 13 amino acids. Germline CDR1 and CDR2: SGHRS and YFSETQ. The CDR3 loop is CASLTPNTDTQYF.

J is TRBJ2-1 and V is TRBV4-3; TCRdb's assignment of TRBD1 cannot be checked, as there is no DNA. The CDR3 extends over 16 amino acids. CDR1 is LGHNA, CDR2 YSLEER, per germline. The CDR3 protein is CASSQAGGRVYNEQFF.